This T cell receptor beta chain comes out of a study of spatial heterogeneity in lung cancer. Via MiXCR, TCRdb re-called the 5' RACE reads, giving one row per CDR3 protein. The sample shows approximately 3,700 distinct CDR3 sequences, about a quarter of them seen only once. Per germline, CDR1 SQVTM and CDR2 ANQGSEA. Trimming left V 7 bases short and J 4 bases short, with 9 bases between. The CDR3 extends over 11 amino acids. Study results and caveats: For expanded intratumoral alpha and beta TCRs, counts tracked tumor mutation counts.

As regards this clonotype: What it recognizes is unknown. Within a library made for alpha chains, this beta chain is off target, and its count is uninformative.

As to time point: sample taken at primary tumor resection. The sequence was collected from a male donor with early-stage non-small cell lung cancer. The chain has TRBV29-1 and TRBJ2-3; maybe TRBD1 (5 bases). The sample here was lung tumor tissue, taken at surgery. The CDR3 DNA is TGCAGCGGAGGACAACCAGATACGCAGTATTTT. This translates into CSGGQPDTQYF.